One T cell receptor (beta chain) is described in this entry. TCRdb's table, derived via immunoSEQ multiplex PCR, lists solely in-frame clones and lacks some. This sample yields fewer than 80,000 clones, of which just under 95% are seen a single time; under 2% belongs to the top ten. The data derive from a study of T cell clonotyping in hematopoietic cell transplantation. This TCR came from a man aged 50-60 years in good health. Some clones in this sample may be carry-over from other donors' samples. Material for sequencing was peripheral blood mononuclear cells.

DNA for the CDR3: TGTGCCAGCAGTTACTCGAGGAACACTGAAGCTTTCTTT. Translating gives CASSYSRNTEAFF. The J gene is TRBJ1-1, the V gene TRBV6-6; D unresolved. From germline, CDR1 is MNHNY and CDR2 SVGAGI (reference sequence). V gave up 0 bases and J gave up 1 base, with 3 bases separating them. The CDR3 consists of 13 residues.